These 19 T cell receptor beta chains were sequenced from one sample in a study of neurological immune-mediated disorders. Each CDR3 protein gets one entry after TCRdb re-called the 5' RACE reads with MiXCR. The sample contains under 90,000 distinct CDR3 sequences, about 9.5% of which appear only once. Sequencing was done on a sample of PBMCs. These receptors all stem from a man aged 50 or older in good health.

This clonotype was seen at least ten times. V usage is TRBV20-1 and J usage is TRBJ1-5; D gene ambiguous. The CDR3 is 15 amino acids. Trimming pared 3 bases from V and 2 bases from J, leaving 14 bases between. CDR1 and CDR2 (germline): DFQATT, SNEGSKA (reference sequence). Here the CDR3 DNA reads TGCAGTGCTAGTTCTAGGGAGGGAGGCAATCAGCCCCAGCATTTT. It codes for CSASSREGGNQPQHF.

This clonotype was seen many times. V usage is TRBV12-3 or TRBV12-4 and J usage is TRBJ1-1; 7 bases are a match to TRBD1. The junction had 7 bases not matched to a gene; V was cut back by 6 bases and J by 3 bases. The CDR3 contains 14 residues. The CDR3 loop is CASRLTGSDTEAFF. As DNA, the CDR3 is TGTGCCAGCAGATTGACAGGGTCGGACACTGAAGCTTTCTTT.

This clonotype was observed many times. The genes are TRBV5-1 and TRBJ1-1, with 8 nucleotides matching TRBD1. The CDR3 is made up of 15 amino acids. V gave up 4 bases and J gave up 1 base; unmatched junction bases: 6. Germline V gene data show CDR1 as SGHRS and CDR2 as YFSETQ. In DNA form, the CDR3 reads TGCGCCAGCAGCGCGAGGGGACAGGAGAACACTGAAGCTTTCTTT. Protein sequence: CASSARGQENTEAFF.

This clonotype was counted ten times or more. V and J are TRBV20-1 and TRBJ1-2, with 9 bases lining up with TRBD1. J gave up 8 bases and V 5 bases, and 12 bases lay outside the gene matches. The CDR3 loop spans 14 amino acids. Germline V gene sequence: CDR1 DFQATT, CDR2 SNEGSKA (reference sequence). CDR3 nucleotides: TGCAGTGCTGGGGTAGGGGACAGGGCCTTGGGCTACACCTTC. Protein: CSAGVGDRALGYTF.

This clonotype was counted at least ten times. This chain connects TRBV12-3 or TRBV12-4 to TRBJ1-2, with D possibly matching TRBD1 (5 bases). The germline V and J ends were trimmed by 6 bases and 3 bases, with 11 bases remaining between them. The CDR3 totals 13 residues. The CDR3 nucleotides read TGTGCCAGCAGGACAGTTCTCCACTATGGCTACACCTTC. Protein sequence: CASRTVLHYGYTF.

The chain uses TRBV18 and TRBJ1-1; D call uncertain. In germline, CDR1 is KGHSH, CDR2 LQKENI. The CDR3 length is 14 residues. Deletions cut 1 base from V and 5 bases from J, with 11 bases between. The CDR3 sequence is CASSPQGYRTEAFF. The CDR3 bases are TGTGCCAGCTCACCACAGGGTTATCGGACTGAAGCTTTCTTT.

This clonotype was counted a single time. It may be a read error: a sequence one base away is much more abundant. The rearrangement joins TRBV7-3 to TRBJ2-1; TRBD1 agrees at 9 bases. Germline values: CDR1 SGHTA, CDR2 FQGTGA. The CDR3 extends over 16 amino acids. CDR3 coding DNA: TGTGTCAGCAGCCCTCTATCGGGACAGGGACTGAATGAGCAGTTCTTC. Translated, it gives CVSSPLSGQGLNEQFF.

This clonotype was found many times. This rearrangement joins TRBV30 to TRBJ2-3; tentatively, D is TRBD2 (5 bases). There are 13 residues in the CDR3. Trimming took off 2 bases at V and 10 bases at J, with 16 bases between the two ends. CDR1 GTSNPN and CDR2 SVGIG come from the germline V gene (reference sequence). CDR3 sequence reads: CAWSLMGRPPQYF. The CDR3 nucleotides read TGTGCCTGGAGTCTTATGGGGAGACCCCCGCAGTATTTT.

V is TRBV18 and J is TRBJ1-1; 12 bases align to TRBD1. Germline V lookup: CDR1 KGHSH, CDR2 LQKENI. Trimming removed 1 base from V and 7 bases from J; junction bases left unmatched: 10. The CDR3 is 17 amino acids. Here the CDR3 DNA reads TGTGCCAGCTCACCACTCCGGGACAGGGGGCCTTCTGGTGAAGCTTTCTTT. Translated, it gives CASSPLRDRGPSGEAFF.

This clonotype occurred many times. The chain employs TRBV27 and TRBJ1-4; D is perhaps TRBD1 (5 bases). CDR1 is MNHEY and CDR2 is SMNVEV in the germline V gene (reference sequence). The CDR3 loop spans 15 amino acids. The germline V and J ends were trimmed by 8 bases and 8 bases, with 21 bases remaining between them. The CDR3 is CASGLLGLSAEKLFF. CDR3 sequence (DNA): TGTGCCAGCGGATTATTGGGACTTAGCGCGGAAAAACTGTTTTTT.

This clonotype was counted at least ten times. V usage is TRBV5-1 and J usage is TRBJ1-1, with unresolved D. CDR1 SGHRS and CDR2 YFSETQ come from the germline V gene. Trimming left V 0 bases short and J 0 bases short, with 6 bases between. The CDR3 totals 14 residues. The CDR3 is CASSLGTVNTEAFF. The DNA of the CDR3 is TGCGCCAGCAGCTTGGGCACAGTGAACACTGAAGCTTTCTTT.

This clonotype was found many times. The rearrangement links TRBV5-6 to TRBJ1-2; D gene unclear. The CDR3 totals 13 residues. The germline V and J ends were trimmed by 2 bases and 8 bases, with 13 bases remaining between them. The V gene's germline CDR1 is SGHDT and CDR2 YYEEEE. The CDR3 is CASSFYHIEGYTF. For the CDR3, the DNA is TGTGCCAGCAGCTTCTATCATATCGAAGGCTACACCTTC.

As concerns this clonotype: A junction boundary mismatches the germline segment, possibly from a read error. This chain links TRBV7-9 with TRBJ2-5; possibly TRBD2 for D (5 bases). The CDR3 covers 13 residues. Per the germline V gene, CDR1 is SEHNR and CDR2 is FQNEAQ (reference sequence). This chain's CDR3 is CASSLGGWETQNF. The CDR3 DNA reads TGTGCCAGCAGCTTAGGTGGCTGGGAGACACAGAACTTC.

This clonotype has at least ten counts. V and J are TRBV5-1 and TRBJ1-2; TRBD1 is a possible D gene (6 bases). Trimming removed 4 bases from V and 0 bases from J, with 16 bases in between. The germline gives CDR1 SGHRS, CDR2 YFSETQ. The CDR3 spans 16 residues. The chain's CDR3 is CASSRAGEEANYGYTF. CDR3 sequence (DNA): TGCGCCAGCAGCCGGGCAGGGGAAGAGGCTAACTATGGCTACACCTTC.

Many counts were recorded for this clonotype. CDR3 protein: CASSLAGGRSYEQYF. CDR3 nucleotide sequence: TGTGCCAGCAGTTTAGCGGGGGGGAGATCGTACGAGCAGTACTTC. The rearrangement joins TRBV27 to TRBJ2-7; TRBD2 aligns across 9 bases. The V gene end was trimmed by 2 bases and the J gene end by 4 bases; junction bases not matched to a gene: 6. Per germline, CDR1 MNHEY and CDR2 SMNVEV (reference sequence). The length of the CDR3 is 15 residues.

Concerning this clonotype: This may be a read error: a much more frequent sequence differs by one nucleotide. This chain connects TRBV3-1 to TRBJ1-5; D is undetermined. The CDR3 contains 13 residues. CDR1 and CDR2 from the germline V gene are LGHDT and YNNKEL (reference sequence). CDR3 bases: TGTGCCAGCAGCCAATATAGCAATCAGCCCCGGCATTTT. This gives the protein CASSQYSNQPRHF.

This clonotype was picked up a small number of times. The gene calls are TRBV12-3 or TRBV12-4 and TRBJ2-7, with D unclear. With 0 bases removed from V and 5 bases from J, the gap between germline ends came to 11 bases. The CDR3 is made up of 14 amino acids. CDR3 nucleotides: TGTGCCAGCAGTTTAGCAGGGAAGGCCCACGAGCAGTACTTC. This gives the protein CASSLAGKAHEQYF.

This clonotype was seen at least ten times. V usage is TRBV5-1 and J usage is TRBJ2-2, with 10 bases fitting TRBD2. CDR3 size: 15 residues. With V trimmed by 4 bases and J by 1 base, 1 base remained unmatched. In germline, CDR1 is SGHRS, CDR2 YFSETQ. The CDR3 DNA is TGCGCCAGCAGCGGACTAGCGGAGAACACCGGGGAGCTGTTTTTT. Translating it yields CASSGLAENTGELFF.

This clonotype was seen ten or more times. The genes are TRBV6-2 or TRBV6-3 and TRBJ1-5; 8 nucleotides match TRBD1. This CDR3 has 14 amino acids. Trimming took 5 bases from V and 7 from J; bases not matched to a gene: 7. Looked up from germline, CDR1 is MNHEY and CDR2 is SVGEGT. The CDR3 region is CASSPQGARQPQHF. CDR3 nucleotide sequence: TGTGCCAGCAGTCCCCAGGGGGCAAGACAGCCCCAGCATTTT.